Listed below are T cell receptor beta chains from one sample, sequenced in a study of cytomegalovirus exposure and HLA in healthy donors. Data came from immunoSEQ multiplex PCR; TCRdb stores just in-frame clones and leaves some out. The sample consists of roughly 100,000 clones, 71% of them appearing once. The sample was PBMCs. All receptors come from a female donor in good health and CMV-seronegative. The CDR3 runs from the conserved cysteine through the conserved F or W. Fields, in order: J gene, clone size, D gene, V gene, CDR3 DNA, CDR3 protein. The D gene is left open where the match is weak. Rows may omit the clone size; those that give it use once, few, many or a size class.

J: TRBJ1-4; size: -; D: -; V: TRBV21-1; DNA: TGTGCCAGCAGCTCAAGGACAGGGATTCAGCCTAATGAAAAACTGTTTTTT; CDR3: CASSSRTGIQPNEKLFF
J: TRBJ2-1; size: few; D: TRBD2; V: TRBV7-2; DNA: TGTGCCAGCAGCACAAGGGGTGGCGGGAGCGGATATGAGCAGTTCTTC; CDR3: CASSTRGGGSGYEQFF
J: TRBJ1-1; size: -; D: -; V: TRBV30; DNA: TGTGCCTGGAGTGATACAGGGCGGACTGAAGCTTTCTTT; CDR3: CAWSDTGRTEAFF
J: TRBJ2-5; size: -; D: -; V: TRBV6-1; DNA: TGTGCCAGCAGCCGAGAGACCCAGTACTTC; CDR3: CASSRETQYF
J: TRBJ2-7; size: -; D: TRBD2; V: TRBV5-4; DNA: TGTGCCAGCAGCTCCGGGACTAGACACTACGAGCAGTACTTC; CDR3: CASSSGTRHYEQYF
J: TRBJ2-7; size: -; D: TRBD1; V: TRBV7-9; DNA: TGTGCCAGCAGCCCCCGACAGGGGTGGTCCTACGAGCAGTACTTC; CDR3: CASSPRQGWSYEQYF
J: TRBJ2-5; size: -; D: -; V: TRBV5-1; DNA: TGCGCCAGCAGCTTGCTCGGGAGAGTCAGAGAGACCCAGTACTTC; CDR3: CASSLLGRVRETQYF
J: TRBJ2-7; size: -; D: -; V: TRBV7-6; DNA: TGTGCCAGCAGCTTACTACTAGTTAGAGGCACTAGCGAGCAGTACTTC; CDR3: CASSLLLVRGTSEQYF
J: TRBJ1-4; size: -; D: -; V: TRBV2; DNA: TGTGCCAGCCTCGAGGAGCTAACGAGTGAAAAACTGTTTTTT; CDR3: CASLEELTSEKLFF
J: TRBJ2-2; size: -; D: TRBD1; V: TRBV19; DNA: TGTGCCAGTAGTCCGGGACAGGGAACCGGGGAGCTGTTTTTT; CDR3: CASSPGQGTGELFF
J: TRBJ2-2; size: -; D: TRBD2; V: TRBV10-1; DNA: TGCGCCAGCAGTGCGGAAGGTCCCGGGACTAGCGGTGGGGAGCTGTTTTTT; CDR3: CASSAEGPGTSGGELFF
J: TRBJ2-2; size: -; D: -; V: TRBV5-1; DNA: TGCGCCAGCAGCTTTAAGAACACCGGGGAGCTGTTTTTT; CDR3: CASSFKNTGELFF